Listed below are T cell receptor beta chains from one sample, sequenced in a study of cytomegalovirus exposure and HLA in healthy donors. Profiled with immunoSEQ multiplex PCR; TCRdb holds only in-frame clones, not every one. The sample has 170,000 or so clones; 78% are singletons. Sequenced material: PBMCs. These TCRs come from a woman between 50 and 59 years old in good health and CMV-seropositive. Both conserved end residues are part of each CDR3. A D gene is named only where the DNA matches it firmly. Only some rows state a clone size, as once, few, many or a class for expanded clones.

J	size	D	length	V	DNA	CDR3
TRBJ1-1	-	-	14	TRBV7-9	TGTGCCAGCAGCTTAGGACAGATGAACACTGAAGCTTTCTTT	CASSLGQMNTEAFF
TRBJ1-1	-	-	13	TRBV5-1	TGCGCCAGCAGCTACGGACAGAACACTGAAGCTTTCTTT	CASSYGQNTEAFF
TRBJ2-3	few	-	13	TRBV27	TGTGCCAGCAACGAAACAGGCACAGATACGCAGTATTTT	CASNETGTDTQYF
TRBJ1-5	-	-	14	TRBV30	TGTGCCTGGAGTCCAGGACCGGGGAGCCAGCCCCAGCATTTT	CAWSPGPGSQPQHF
TRBJ1-2	-	-	12	TRBV7-9	TGTGCCAGCAGCCCAGGGAACTATGGCTACACCTTC	CASSPGNYGYTF
TRBJ1-5	few	TRBD1	15	TRBV4-2	TGTGCCAGCAGCCCTAACAGGGGAAGCAATCAGCCCCAGCATTTT	CASSPNRGSNQPQHF
TRBJ2-2	-	-	13	TRBV5-1	TGCGCCAGCAGCTTCGCTAGGACCGGGGAGCTGTTTTTT	CASSFARTGELFF
TRBJ1-2	-	TRBD1	14	TRBV6-5	TGTGCCAGCAGTTCCCTACAGGGGGCTGGCGGCTACACCTTC	CASSSLQGAGGYTF
TRBJ1-5	few	-	15	TRBV4-1	TGCGCCAGCAGCCAAGATACCGGGGGGAATCAGCCCCAGCATTTT	CASSQDTGGNQPQHF
TRBJ1-1	-	-	10	TRBV5-3	TGTGCCAGAAGCTTGAACAAAGCTTTCTTT	CARSLNKAFF
TRBJ1-1	-	-	15	TRBV7-6	TGTGCCAGCAGCCTTAGCCAGGGACAGAACACTGAAGCTTTCTTT	CASSLSQGQNTEAFF
TRBJ1-1	-	TRBD1	14	TRBV7-8	TGTGCCAGCAGCCATGGGGACAGGGACACTGAAGCTTTCTTT	CASSHGDRDTEAFF
TRBJ2-3	few	TRBD2	13	TRBV5-6	TGTGCCAGCAGTCTAGCGGGGGTAGATACGCAGTATTTT	CASSLAGVDTQYF
TRBJ2-1	-	-	15	TRBV6-1	TGTGCCAGCAGTGAAGCCGGGACAATCTACAATGAGCAGTTCTTC	CASSEAGTIYNEQFF
TRBJ1-5	-	TRBD1	15	TRBV7-9	TGTGCCAGCAGCGATGGACAGGGGATGGTCCAGCCCCAGCATTTT	CASSDGQGMVQPQHF
TRBJ2-7	once	TRBD2	15	TRBV19	TGTGCCAGTAGTATCCTAGCGGGGGGGATATACGAGCAGTACTTT	CASSILAGGIYEQYF
TRBJ1-1	-	-	14	TRBV9	TGTGCCAGCAGCGCCGGGGGGGGGAACACTGAAGCTTTCTTT	CASSAGGGNTEAFF
TRBJ2-2	-	-	19	TRBV4-1	TGCGCCAGCAGCCAAGATGGGCGCCCAGCGGTGGGGAGCACCGGGGAGCTGTTTTTT	CASSQDGRPAVGSTGELFF
TRBJ1-4	once	-	15	TRBV5-5	TGTGCCAGCAGCCCCCAGGGTCCCCCTAATGAAAAACTGTTTTTT	CASSPQGPPNEKLFF
TRBJ2-7	-	TRBD2	15	TRBV5-4	TGTGCCAGCAGCCAAGCTAGCGGCGAGCACTACGAGCAGTACTTC	CASSQASGEHYEQYF
TRBJ2-7	-	TRBD1	16	TRBV15	TGTGCCACCAGCAGAGAATATGGCGGACAGGGGGCCGAGCAGTACTTC	CATSREYGGQGAEQYF
TRBJ2-7	-	-	15	TRBV29-1	TGCAGCGTCCTGAAAGAATCGGGGATTCCCTACGAGCAGTACTTC	CSVLKESGIPYEQYF
TRBJ2-1	-	-	13	TRBV30	TGTGCCTGGAACCCCGTAGTATACAATGAGCAGTTCTTC	CAWNPVVYNEQFF
TRBJ1-3	-	TRBD1	16	TRBV25-1	TGTGCCAGCACCAGCGGCGGACAGGCCTCTGGAAACACCATATATTTT	CASTSGGQASGNTIYF
TRBJ1-4	-	-	12	TRBV28	TGTGCCACGACAGGTCCTAATGAAAAACTGTTTTTT	CATTGPNEKLFF
TRBJ1-4	few	-	15	TRBV6-6	TGTGCCAGCAGTTACTCGAGCGGTTTGGATGAAAAACTGTTTTTT	CASSYSSGLDEKLFF
TRBJ2-7	-	TRBD1	13	TRBV7-2	TGTGCCAGCGCCCGACAGGGTTCCCACGAGCAGTACTTC	CASARQGSHEQYF
TRBJ1-3	-	-	16	TRBV5-6	TGTGCCAGCAGCTTAGTTAAAGGGGTCTCTGGAAACACCATATATTTT	CASSLVKGVSGNTIYF
TRBJ1-1	-	-	11	TRBV2	TGTGCCAGCAGCTTGGACAGTGAAGCTTTCTTT	CASSLDSEAFF
TRBJ1-6	-	TRBD1	14	TRBV18	TGTGCCAGCTCACCAAAACAGGGGGCCTCACCCCTCCACTTT	CASSPKQGASPLHF
TRBJ1-6	-	-	14	TRBV7-9	TGTGCCAGCAGCGCGTACAGGGATAATTCACCCCTCCACTTT	CASSAYRDNSPLHF
TRBJ2-7	-	-	15	TRBV14	TGTGCCAGCAGCCAAGAGACTACAGGGTCCTACGAGCAGTACTTC	CASSQETTGSYEQYF
TRBJ1-4	-	TRBD1	14	TRBV13	TGTGCCAGCAGCTTCGGGACAGCAAATGAAAAACTGTTTTTT	CASSFGTANEKLFF
TRBJ1-1	-	-	16	TRBV4-1	TGCGCCAGCAGCCAAAGGGGGATGGGGGCGAACACTGAAGCTTTCTTT	CASSQRGMGANTEAFF
TRBJ1-2	-	TRBD1	13	TRBV5-1	TGCGCCAGCAGCGGGGACAGTAACTATGGCTACACCTTC	CASSGDSNYGYTF
TRBJ1-6	once	-	15	TRBV5-5	TGTGCCAGCAGCTTGGAAGGGGCGGGAGGATCACCCCTCCACTTT	CASSLEGAGGSPLHF
TRBJ1-2	-	-	14	TRBV19	TGTGCCAGTAGTACTCTAATTACTAACTATGGCTACACCTTC	CASSTLITNYGYTF
TRBJ2-7	few	-	13	TRBV15	TGTGCCACCAGCTTCCCCCCGTCCTACGAGCAGTACTTC	CATSFPPSYEQYF
TRBJ2-7	few	TRBD2	15	TRBV18	TGTGCCAGCTCACCGGGGACTAGCGGGTCCTACGAGCAGTACTTC	CASSPGTSGSYEQYF
TRBJ2-3	-	TRBD1	14	TRBV27	TGTGCCAGCAGTTTAAACAGGGGGATTGATACGCAGTATTTT	CASSLNRGIDTQYF
TRBJ2-7	-	-	13	TRBV6-5	TGTGCCAGCAGTCAATCACTAGTAAACGAGCAGTACTTC	CASSQSLVNEQYF
TRBJ2-7	-	TRBD1	15	TRBV2	TGCGCCAGCAGTGCGGGACAGGGCGGCTCCTACGAGCAGTACTTC	CASSAGQGGSYEQYF
TRBJ1-1	-	TRBD1	15	TRBV11-3	TGTGCCAGCAGTTCCGACAGGGGACGGCCGACTGAAGCTTTCTTT	CASSSDRGRPTEAFF
TRBJ2-2	few	-	13	TRBV13	TGTGCCAGCAGCTTGAGGGGGGGGAGAGAGCTGTTTTTT	CASSLRGGRELFF
TRBJ1-4	-	TRBD1	16	TRBV11-1	TGTGCCAGCAGCCTGAATCCGGGACAGGGTTCCGATAAACTGTTTTTT	CASSLNPGQGSDKLFF
TRBJ2-5	-	-	13	TRBV4-1	TGCGCCAGCAGCCAGGCCCAGGCTGAGACCCAGTACTTC	CASSQAQAETQYF
TRBJ2-3	-	TRBD2	15	TRBV6-5	TGTGCCAGCAGGACCGGGACTAGGAACGCAGATACGCAGTATTTT	CASRTGTRNADTQYF
TRBJ2-7	-	-	13	TRBV4-2	TGTGCCAGCAGCCAAAATCAGAACTACGAGCAGTACTTC	CASSQNQNYEQYF
TRBJ2-7	-	-	14	TRBV21-1	TGTGCCAGCAGCAGAGGAGGGATACTCTACGAGCAGTACTTC	CASSRGGILYEQYF
TRBJ2-7	-	-	15	TRBV4-1	TGCGCCAGCAGCCAGGATCCTCTGGGAGCTTACGAGCAGTACTTC	CASSQDPLGAYEQYF